The 29 T cell receptor beta chains below all came from one sample that was sequenced in a study of T cell repertoires in cytomegalovirus infection. MiXCR, run by TCRdb on the reads, gives a single entry per CDR3 protein. The sample includes 100,000 or so distinct CDR3 sequences, around a quarter of them seen just once. The specimen sequenced was CD8+ T cells from PBMCs. The receptors shown here come from a human donor in good health (CMV status not recorded). Some clones in this sample may be carry-over from other donors' samples.

The chain carries TRBV9 and TRBJ2-1; D is undetermined. This CDR3 has 15 amino acids. The germline V gene encodes CDR1 SGDLS and CDR2 YYNGEE. With 0 bases removed from V and 6 bases from J, the gap between germline ends came to 13 bases. CDR3 DNA: TGTGCCAGCAGCGTAGAGGCAGGATGGGGCAATGAGCAGTTCTTC. Encoded protein: CASSVEAGWGNEQFF. Supplemented by reference TRBV9 and TRBJ2-1, the full variable domain reads DSGVTQTPKHLITATGQRVTLRCSPRSGDLSVYWYQQSLDQGLQFLIQYYNGEERAKGNILERFSAQQFPDLHSELNLSSLELGDSALYFCASSVEAGWGNEQFFGPGTRLTVL.

This clonotype was picked up many times. The genes are TRBV11-2 and TRBJ2-7; maybe TRBD1 (6 bases). The germline gives CDR1 SGHAT, CDR2 FQNNGV. There are 14 residues in the CDR3. Trimming left V 3 bases short and J 5 bases short, with 14 bases between. As DNA, the CDR3 is TGTGCCAGCAGCTTCACAGGGTCCAGAAACGAGCAGTACTTC. It yields the protein CASSFTGSRNEQYF.

This chain uses TRBV6-6 with TRBJ2-2, with D hard to call. Deletions cut 7 bases from V and 0 bases from J, with 18 bases between. Germline V gives CDR1 MNHNY, CDR2 SVGAGI (reference sequence). The CDR3 spans 17 residues. In DNA, the CDR3 is TGTGCCAGCACCGCCGACGATATATTTCCGAACACCGGGGAGCTGTTTTTT. It translates to CASTADDIFPNTGELFF.

In its sample, this clonotype was seen many times. This sequence joins TRBV7-8 and TRBJ2-1; D uncertain. This CDR3 comprises 15 residues. The V gene lost 5 bases and the J gene lost 2 bases, with 13 bases spanning the gap. CDR1 is SGHVS, CDR2 FQNEAQ, per germline. CDR3 sequence reads: CASSDLDRAYNEQFF. CDR3 DNA sequence: TGTGCCAGCAGCGACCTGGACCGTGCCTACAATGAGCAGTTCTTC.

This clonotype showed up just a few times. DNA of the CDR3: TGCGCCAGCAGCCAAAGCTCTGGGACAGGGGGCCAGGCCGATACGCAGTATTTT. Protein sequence: CASSQSSGTGGQADTQYF. The rearrangement uses TRBV4-1 and TRBJ2-3, with 12 bases identical to TRBD1. Per the germline V gene, CDR1 is MGHRA and CDR2 is YSYEKL. Trimming cost V 2 bases and J 6 bases; bases outside gene matches: 12. The CDR3 has 18 amino acids.

The genes are TRBV19 and TRBJ1-1; the match to TRBD1 covers 9 bases. CDR1 and CDR2 (germline): LNHDA, SQIVND (reference sequence). The V gene end was trimmed by 9 bases and the J gene end by 4 bases; junction bases not matched to a gene: 12. The CDR3 length is 15 residues. The chain's CDR3 is CARSSGTGLFTEAFF. DNA of the CDR3: TGTGCCAGATCATCCGGGACAGGGTTATTCACTGAAGCTTTCTTT. The full variable domain, in which reference TRBV19 and TRBJ1-1 provide the parts outside the CDR3, is DGGITQSPKYLFRKEGQNVTLSCEQNLNHDAMYWYRQDPGQGLRLIYYSQIVNDFQKGDIAEGYSVSREKKESFPLTVTSAQKNPTAFYLCARSSGTGLFTEAFFGQGTRLTVV.

This chain connects TRBV20-1 to TRBJ2-7, with TRBD1 matching 8 bases. J gave up 5 bases and V 8 bases, and 8 bases lay outside the gene matches. CDR1 and CDR2 from the germline V gene are DFQATT and SNEGSKA (reference sequence). This CDR3 has 12 residues. The CDR3 coding sequence is TGCAGTACCAGAGACAGGGGTCACGAGCAGTACTTC. Amino acid sequence: CSTRDRGHEQYF.

This clonotype was picked up many times. The chain joins TRBV7-9 to TRBJ2-2; 8 bases match TRBD1. This CDR3 spans 15 amino acids. The germline gives CDR1 SEHNR, CDR2 FQNEAQ (reference sequence). Unmatched junction bases numbered 6, after V lost 4 bases and J lost 5 bases. The CDR3 DNA reads TGTGCCAGCAGCTCGGACAGGGTAGGAACCGGGGAGCTGTTTTTT. Translated: CASSSDRVGTGELFF.

V usage is TRBV19 and J usage is TRBJ1-2; D gene ambiguous. The germline V gene encodes CDR1 LNHDA and CDR2 SQIVND (reference sequence). The CDR3 consists of 12 residues. V dropped 3 bases and J dropped 8 bases, with 10 bases sitting between them. CDR3 DNA sequence: TGTGCCAGTAGTATGGACGACTTCGGCTACACCTTC. It yields the protein CASSMDDFGYTF.

The CDR3 DNA follows: TGTGCCAGCATCCGAGAGGGGACAGGATCATACAATGAGCAGTTCTTC. Translated, it gives CASIREGTGSYNEQFF. This sequence joins TRBV2 and TRBJ2-1, with TRBD1 matching 8 bases. The length of the CDR3 is 16 residues. Germline V CDR1 and CDR2: SNHLY, FYNNEI. J lost 4 bases, V lost 7 bases, and 12 bases had no gene match.

This clonotype was counted only a few times. V usage is TRBV20-1 and J usage is TRBJ2-1, with 9 bases fitting TRBD1. The V and J ends lost 2 bases and 4 bases, in that order; junction bases with no gene match: 6. CDR3 length: 15 amino acids. Germline V CDR1 and CDR2: DFQATT, SNEGSKA (reference sequence). DNA of the CDR3: TGCAGTGCTAGATCGGGACAGGGTGTGTACAATGAGCAGTTCTTC. Protein sequence: CSARSGQGVYNEQFF.

With respect to this clonotype: A much larger clone lies one base from this, so it may be a read error. This chain joins TRBV6-1 and TRBJ1-5; D is uncertain. CDR3 size: 14 residues. Trimming left V 7 bases short and J 9 bases short, with 19 bases between. Per germline, CDR1 MNHNS and CDR2 SASEGT. The CDR3 region is CASKIDPGARPQHF. Written as DNA, the CDR3 is TGTGCCAGCAAAATCGACCCCGGTGCTCGGCCCCAGCATTTT.

The chain joins TRBV7-4 to TRBJ2-5; possibly TRBD1 for D (6 bases). Germline-derived CDR1 and CDR2 are SGHVT and SQSDAQ. The V end was cut by 8 bases, the J end by 2 bases, with 18 bases between. The CDR3 loop spans 15 amino acids. This chain's CDR3 is CASEEVLRGQETQYF. CDR3 bases: TGTGCCAGCGAGGAAGTACTCAGGGGACAAGAGACCCAGTACTTC.

This clonotype was observed many times. The chain joins TRBV7-9 to TRBJ1-1; unclear D gene. Trimming stripped 3 bases from V and 4 bases from J, with 15 bases between. In germline, CDR1 is SEHNR, CDR2 FQNEAQ (reference sequence). The CDR3 covers 15 residues. In DNA form, the CDR3 reads TGTGCCAGCAGCTTCCCGGGATCTCAAGGCACTGAAGCTTTCTTT. Translating it yields CASSFPGSQGTEAFF.

The V call is TRBV3-1, the J call TRBJ1-6, with a weak D call TRBD1 (5 bases). V lost 0 bases to trimming and J lost 9 bases, with 12 bases between them. The V gene's germline CDR1 is LGHDT and CDR2 YNNKEL (reference sequence). This CDR3 spans 15 amino acids. CDR3 in amino acids: CASSQDSRGGSPLHF. For the CDR3, the DNA is TGTGCCAGCAGCCAAGATTCGAGGGGAGGTTCACCCCTCCACTTT.

The chain combines TRBV20-1 with TRBJ2-7; the match to TRBD2 covers 9 bases. CDR1 is DFQATT, CDR2 SNEGSKA, per germline (reference sequence). The CDR3 length is 13 residues. The trim removed 6 bases at V and 10 bases at J, leaving 13 bases unmatched. As DNA, the CDR3 is TGCAGTGCGAGGGGTAGCGGGAGTATAGATCAGTACTTC. It encodes CSARGSGSIDQYF.

CDR3 in amino acids: CSATAGTGSYNEQFF. For the CDR3, the DNA is TGCAGTGCTACCGCCGGGACAGGCTCCTACAATGAGCAGTTCTTC. The genes are TRBV20-1 and TRBJ2-1; 8 bases match TRBD1. This CDR3 is 15 amino acids long. The ends lost 4 bases at V and 0 bases at J; junction bases unmatched: 5. Germline V gene data show CDR1 as DFQATT and CDR2 as SNEGSKA (reference sequence).

This clonotype has more than one count but fewer than ten. This rearrangement joins TRBV28 to TRBJ2-5; 9 nucleotides line up with TRBD2. Germline CDR1 reads MDHEN; CDR2 reads SYDVKM. V shed 2 bases, J shed 5 bases, and the junction held 12 bases outside the gene matches. This CDR3 has 17 amino acids. CDR3 sequence: CASSLEVGGGVRETQYF. For the CDR3, the DNA is TGTGCCAGCAGTTTAGAGGTTGGCGGGGGGGTTAGGGAGACCCAGTACTTC.

This clonotype was recorded a few times. The chain has TRBV20-1 and TRBJ2-4, with D tentatively TRBD1 (5 bases). Germline V gene sequence: CDR1 DFQATT, CDR2 SNEGSKA (reference sequence). V lost 0 bases to trimming and J lost 0 bases, with 18 bases between them. This CDR3 has 18 residues. The CDR3 region has the DNA TGCAGTGCTAGAGATTCTTCAATTTCACAGGAAGCCAAAAACATTCAGTACTTC. The encoded protein is CSARDSSISQEAKNIQYF.

The J gene is TRBJ2-7, the V gene TRBV5-1; tentatively, D is TRBD2 (5 bases). Germline V gene lookup returns CDR1 SGHRS and CDR2 YFSETQ. The CDR3 consists of 13 residues. Between the trimmed V and J ends, which lost 7 bases and 2 bases, there was a span of 13 bases. CDR3: CASRTWGAYEQYF. The CDR3 nucleotides read TGCGCCAGCCGCACCTGGGGAGCCTACGAGCAGTACTTC.

The chain joins TRBV5-5 to TRBJ2-1; TRBD1 matches 11 bases. CDR1 and CDR2 (germline): SGHKS, YYEKEE (reference sequence). Unmatched junction bases numbered 4, after V lost 2 bases and J lost 6 bases. The CDR3 loop spans 15 amino acids. The CDR3 loop is CASSFWTGGLNEQFF. The CDR3 bases are TGTGCCAGCAGCTTCTGGACAGGGGGCCTCAATGAGCAGTTCTTC. The entire variable domain, with the rest obtained from reference TRBV5-5 and TRBJ2-1, is as follows: DAGVTQSPTHLIKTRGQQVTLRCSPISGHKSVSWYQQVLGQGPQFIFQYYEKEERGRGNFPDRFSARQFPNYSSELNVNALLLGDSALYLCASSFWTGGLNEQFFGPGTRLTVL.

This clonotype showed up just a few times. This chain connects TRBV6-1 to TRBJ2-1; 11 bases line up with TRBD2. This CDR3 region has 14 residues. CDR1 is MNHNS and CDR2 is SASEGT in the germline V gene. Trimming at V came to 1 base and at J to 13 bases, leaving 6 bases not matched to a gene. CDR3 in DNA: TGTGCCAGCAGTGAAGTGGAGGGACTAGCGGCTCAGTTCTTC. It translates to CASSEVEGLAAQFF.

This clonotype was picked up many times. The rearrangement links TRBV28 to TRBJ2-5; D gene unclear. This CDR3 contains 14 residues. With 2 bases removed from V and 5 bases from J, the gap between germline ends came to 12 bases. Germline-derived CDR1 and CDR2 are MDHEN and SYDVKM. In DNA form, the CDR3 reads TGTGCCAGCAGTTTAGGGTTGGAGCTGGAGACCCAGTACTTC. As protein: CASSLGLELETQYF.

The chain carries TRBV20-1 and TRBJ1-4; a weak D match, TRBD1 (5 bases). The germline V gene has CDR1 DFQATT and CDR2 SNEGSKA (reference sequence). The CDR3 has 14 residues. V shed 3 bases and J shed 8 bases, with 16 bases lying between them. This CDR3 is CSARARGEWEKLFF. The CDR3 nucleotides read TGCAGTGCTAGGGCCAGAGGGGAGTGGGAAAAACTGTTTTTT.

V gene TRBV10-3 combines with J gene TRBJ2-5; 7 bases match TRBD2. There are 13 residues in the CDR3. The trim removed 4 bases at V and 5 bases at J, leaving 4 bases unmatched. CDR1 and CDR2 from the germline V gene are ENHRY and SYGVKD. Here the CDR3 DNA reads TGTGCCATCAGTGGGGGGGGGAGCGAGACCCAGTACTTC. Encoded protein: CAISGGGSETQYF.

The chain combines TRBV28 with TRBJ2-5, with D possibly being TRBD2 (5 bases). CDR1 is MDHEN and CDR2 is SYDVKM in the germline V gene. There are 12 residues in the CDR3. V was pared by 4 bases and J by 5 bases, with 8 bases between. The CDR3 region is CASSSRGETQYF. CDR3 nucleotide sequence: TGTGCCAGCAGTTCCCGAGGGGAGACCCAGTACTTC.

This clonotype showed up just a few times. The rearrangement joins TRBV11-2 to TRBJ2-2; 10 positions agree with TRBD2. CDR3 length equals 14 residues. V trimming: 5 bases; J trimming: 7 bases; junction bases outside the gene matches: 4. The V gene's germline CDR1 is SGHAT and CDR2 FQNNGV. CDR3 protein: CASSAGLANGELFF. The CDR3 DNA reads as TGTGCCAGCAGCGCGGGACTAGCGAACGGGGAGCTGTTTTTT.

This sequence joins TRBV6-8 and TRBJ1-1, with D possibly matching TRBD1 (5 bases). CDR3 length equals 14 residues. CDR1 and CDR2 (germline): MNHGY, SAAAGT. The ends were cut back, 4 bases at V and 3 bases at J, with 12 bases in the middle. The CDR3 protein is CASSSSGADTEAFF. In DNA form, the CDR3 reads TGTGCCAGCAGTTCCTCCGGGGCCGACACTGAAGCTTTCTTT.

The chain uses TRBV2 and TRBJ2-3, with D unclear. Trimming left V 7 bases short and J 4 bases short, with 9 bases between. Germline values: CDR1 SNHLY, CDR2 FYNNEI. This CDR3 has 12 residues. The CDR3 spells CASIPAPDTQYF. CDR3 DNA: TGTGCCAGCATCCCGGCCCCAGATACGCAGTATTTT.